This paragraph covers one T cell receptor beta chain sequence. Its target is unknown. The assay was immunoSEQ multiplex PCR, and TCRdb's table has in-frame clones only and misses some. The data contain tens of thousands of clones, around 94% of them singletons. The data originate from a study of OX40 agonist ivuxolimab in advanced cancers. Study results and caveats: At doses 0.1 to 3.0 mg/kg, CD4+ and CD8+ clones expanded.

The clonotype comes from an adult with an advanced solid tumor such as melanoma, head and neck, liver or kidney cancer. The source was CD4+ or CD8+ T cells sorted from blood, collected in a trial of the OX40 agonist ivuxolimab.

For the CDR3, the DNA is TGTGCCAGCAGCTTGATACAGCAACAAGAGACCCAGTACTTC. Encoded protein: CASSLIQQQETQYF. The rearrangement joins TRBV7-9 to TRBJ2-5; D gene uncertain. This CDR3 comprises 14 residues. Trimming took 3 bases from V and 2 from J, leaving 10 bases between them. Per germline, CDR1 SEHNR and CDR2 FQNEAQ (reference sequence).